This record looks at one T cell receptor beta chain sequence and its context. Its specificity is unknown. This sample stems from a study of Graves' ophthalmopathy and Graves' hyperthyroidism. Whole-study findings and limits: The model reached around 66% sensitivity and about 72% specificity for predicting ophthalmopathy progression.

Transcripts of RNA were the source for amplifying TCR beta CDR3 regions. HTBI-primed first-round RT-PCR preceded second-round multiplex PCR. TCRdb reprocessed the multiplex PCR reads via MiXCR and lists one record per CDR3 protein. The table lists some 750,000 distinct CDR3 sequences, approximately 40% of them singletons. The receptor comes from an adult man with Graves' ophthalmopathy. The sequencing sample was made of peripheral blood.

The CDR3 bases are TGTGCCAGCAGTTACCTGGGGGGGACAGATACGCAGTATTTT. Residues: CASSYLGGTDTQYF. V and J are TRBV11-2 and TRBJ2-3, with 7 nucleotides matching TRBD2. This CDR3 spans 14 amino acids. V lost 6 bases and J lost 3; bases outside the gene matches: 6. The V gene's germline CDR1 is SGHAT and CDR2 FQNNGV.